The 17 T cell receptor beta chains below were found in one sample sequenced in a study of blood T cell repertoires in COVID-19 (dated by TCRdb to the early 2020s). The method was the immunoSEQ multiplex PCR assay. This is the immuneACCESS table as TCRdb keeps it, with only in-frame sequences that have V and J called. A part of the clones is gone; compared with another copy, unresolved V genes explain less than half, and the rest is unexplained. This sample gives 110,000 or so clones in total; 88% of them show up just once. The leading ten clones occupy 2.4% of the sample. Sequenced: peripheral blood. Source of these receptors: a human donor in a cohort sampled during active COVID-19.

This clone was counted many times. The chain joins TRBV7-3 to TRBJ2-7; TRBD2 might be the D (5 bases). The CDR3 consists of 13 residues. Germline V gene data show CDR1 as SGHTA and CDR2 as FQGTGA. Trimming shortened V by 5 bases and J by 6 bases, and 14 bases separated the two germline ends. In DNA form, the CDR3 reads TGTGCCAGCAGCCAGGACTCGGTGGGCGAGCAGTACTTC. This encodes CASSQDSVGEQYF.

The chain uses TRBV6-5 and TRBJ1-5, with D possibly TRBD1 on 6 matching bases. There are 15 residues in the CDR3. Per the germline V gene, CDR1 is MNHEY and CDR2 is SVGAGI. V lost 4 bases to trimming and J lost 0 bases, with 10 bases between them. CDR3 nucleotide sequence: TGTGCCAGCAGTTTAGGGGGTAATAGCAATCAGCCCCAGCATTTT. Translated: CASSLGGNSNQPQHF.

The chain employs TRBV2 and TRBJ1-1, with TRBD1 matching over 8 bases. The CDR3 spans 14 residues. From germline, CDR1 is SNHLY and CDR2 FYNNEI. With 4 bases clipped from V and 4 bases from J, the junction kept 5 bases outside the gene matches. Written as DNA, the CDR3 is TGTGCCAGCAGTGCAGGACAGGGTGGCACTGAAGCTTTCTTT. Its protein product is CASSAGQGGTEAFF. Full variable domain (rest looked up from reference TRBV2 and TRBJ1-1): EPEVTQTPSHQVTQMGQEVILRCVPISNHLYFYWYRQILGQKVEFLVSFYNNEISEKSEIFDDQFSVERPDGSNFTLKIRSTKLEDSAMYFCASSAGQGGTEAFFGQGTRLTVV.

The V gene is TRBV19, the J gene TRBJ1-1; TRBD1 matches 7 bases. Trimming cost V 5 bases and J 4 bases; bases outside gene matches: 10. The CDR3 has 15 residues. Germline CDR1 LNHDA, CDR2 SQIVND (reference sequence). CDR3 residues: CASSPRQGRGTEAFF. DNA for the CDR3: TGTGCCAGTAGTCCCAGACAGGGAAGGGGCACTGAAGCTTTCTTT.

V usage is TRBV2 and J usage is TRBJ2-5; 8 bases agree with TRBD2. This CDR3 spans 14 amino acids. After removal of 3 bases from V and 5 bases from J, the junction contained 5 bases not matched to a gene. The germline V gene has CDR1 SNHLY and CDR2 FYNNEI. The CDR3 protein is CASSELSGKETQYF. The CDR3 DNA is TGTGCCAGCAGTGAGCTTAGCGGGAAGGAGACCCAGTACTTC.

This clone came up once. The chain has TRBV3-1 (or the pseudogene TRBV3-2) and TRBJ1-4, with D tentatively TRBD1 (6 bases). This CDR3 region has 16 residues. Trimming took off 4 bases at V and 0 bases at J, with 12 bases between the two ends. Germline V gene data show CDR1 as LGHDT and CDR2 as YNNKEL (reference sequence). CDR3 sequence (DNA): TGTGCCAGCAGCCGGAGGGGGAGGGCAACTAATGAAAAACTGTTTTTT. The encoded protein is CASSRRGRATNEKLFF.

The V and J genes are TRBV4-1 and TRBJ2-1; 9 positions agree with TRBD2. The germline V gene encodes CDR1 MGHRA and CDR2 YSYEKL. With 2 bases clipped from V and 5 bases from J, the junction kept 7 bases outside the gene matches. CDR3 length equals 16 residues. The CDR3 reads CASSQPLGTSHNEQFF. CDR3 bases: TGCGCCAGCAGCCAACCCCTCGGGACTAGCCACAATGAGCAGTTCTTC.

This clone was counted a single time. V and J are TRBV5-1 and TRBJ2-3; 11 positions match TRBD2. The CDR3 is made up of 14 amino acids. V trimming: 4 bases; J trimming: 5 bases; junction bases outside the gene matches: 3. The germline gives CDR1 SGHRS, CDR2 YFSETQ. CDR3 in amino acids: CASSPGLAGDTQYF. The CDR3 DNA sequence: TGCGCCAGCAGCCCCGGACTAGCGGGAGATACGCAGTATTTT.

The V gene is TRBV2, the J gene TRBJ2-2; unclear D gene. This CDR3 contains 12 residues. In germline, CDR1 is SNHLY, CDR2 FYNNEI. V dropped 7 bases and J dropped 4 bases, with 7 bases sitting between them. This CDR3 reads CASNSGTGELFF. The CDR3 region has the DNA TGTGCCAGCAATTCAGGCACCGGGGAGCTGTTTTTT.

The gene calls are TRBV7-9 and TRBJ1-4; no definite D call. This CDR3 region has 15 residues. From germline, CDR1 is SEHNR and CDR2 FQNEAQ (reference sequence). Trimming cost V 5 bases and J 5 bases, with 15 bases left between them. The DNA for the CDR3 is TGTGCCAGCAGCCACCCGAGGGCCGAAAATGAAAAACTGTTTTTT. As protein: CASSHPRAENEKLFF.

The J gene is TRBJ2-1, the V gene TRBV19, with D maybe TRBD1 (6 bases). Germline-derived CDR1 and CDR2 are LNHDA and SQIVND (reference sequence). V gave up 7 bases and J gave up 6 bases, with 13 bases separating them. The CDR3 spans 13 residues. The CDR3 DNA is TGTGCCAGTACCCTAGGGGGAGTCAATGAGCAGTTCTTC. Its translation is CASTLGGVNEQFF.

V usage is TRBV14 and J usage is TRBJ1-3; maybe TRBD1 (5 bases). The length of the CDR3 is 18 residues. Trimming left V 1 base short and J 0 bases short, with 16 bases between. CDR1 is SGHDN, CDR2 FVKESK, per germline. As DNA, the CDR3 is TGTGCCAGCAGCCAAGGGGGGGTGACGCCGGCCTCTGGAAACACCATATATTTT. It specifies CASSQGGVTPASGNTIYF.

This chain connects TRBV3-1 (or the pseudogene TRBV3-2) to TRBJ2-5; the match to TRBD1 covers 8 bases. The CDR3 covers 14 residues. V was pared by 6 bases and J by 1 base, with 4 bases of the junction left unmatched. Germline-derived CDR1 and CDR2 are LGHDT and YNNKEL (reference sequence). Written as DNA, the CDR3 is TGTGCCAGCAGATCAGACAGGGGCCAAGAGACCCAGTACTTC. This sequence encodes CASRSDRGQETQYF.

This clone has a single count. The gene calls are TRBV20-1 and TRBJ2-7; no clear D gene. CDR1 is DFQATT and CDR2 is SNEGSKA in the germline V gene (reference sequence). The V and J ends lost 3 bases and 7 bases respectively, with 10 bases between them. CDR3 length equals 11 residues. The CDR3 here is CSASNPREQYF. In nucleotides, the CDR3 is TGCAGTGCTAGTAACCCCCGGGAGCAGTACTTC.

This CDR3 is CASKLRTSGSADTQYF. The CDR3 nucleotides read TGTGCCAGCAAGCTCCGGACTAGCGGGAGTGCAGATACGCAGTATTTT. The J gene is TRBJ2-3, the V gene TRBV2; 13 bases fit TRBD2. V trimming: 7 bases; J trimming: 4 bases; junction bases outside the gene matches: 8. Germline values: CDR1 SNHLY, CDR2 FYNNEI. The CDR3 covers 16 residues.

The chain recombines TRBV18 with TRBJ1-1, with a tentative D call TRBD1 (5 bases). V was shortened by 4 bases and J by 1 base, with 10 bases between the two germline ends. The length of the CDR3 is 14 residues. The germline V gene has CDR1 KGHSH and CDR2 LQKENI. CDR3 residues: CASSQGLGNTEAFF. The CDR3 DNA is TGTGCCAGCTCACAGGGGTTGGGGAACACTGAAGCTTTCTTT.

The CDR3 spells CASRLAGGSYNEQFF. In DNA form, the CDR3 reads TGTGCCAGCAGACTAGCGGGGGGCTCCTACAATGAGCAGTTCTTC. V gene TRBV6-5 combines with J gene TRBJ2-1, with 12 positions matching TRBD2. Germline assignment: CDR1 MNHEY and CDR2 SVGAGI. Trimming took 6 bases from V and 0 from J; bases not matched to a gene: 0. There are 15 residues in the CDR3.